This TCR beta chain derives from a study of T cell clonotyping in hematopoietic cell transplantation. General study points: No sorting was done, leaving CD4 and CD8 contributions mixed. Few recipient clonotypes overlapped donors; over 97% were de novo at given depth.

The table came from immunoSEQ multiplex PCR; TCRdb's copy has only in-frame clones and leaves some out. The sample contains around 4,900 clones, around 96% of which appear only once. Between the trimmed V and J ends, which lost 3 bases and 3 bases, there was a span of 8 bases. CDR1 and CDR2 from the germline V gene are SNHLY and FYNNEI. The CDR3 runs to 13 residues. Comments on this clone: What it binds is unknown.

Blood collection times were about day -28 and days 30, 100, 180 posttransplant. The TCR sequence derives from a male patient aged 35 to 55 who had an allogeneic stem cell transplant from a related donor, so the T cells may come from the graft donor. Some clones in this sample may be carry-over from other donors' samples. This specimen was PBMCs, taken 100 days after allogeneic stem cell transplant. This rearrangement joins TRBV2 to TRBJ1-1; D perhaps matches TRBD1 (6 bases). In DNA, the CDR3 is TGTGCCAGCAGTGAGTACAGGGACACTGAAGCTTTCTTT. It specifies CASSEYRDTEAFF.